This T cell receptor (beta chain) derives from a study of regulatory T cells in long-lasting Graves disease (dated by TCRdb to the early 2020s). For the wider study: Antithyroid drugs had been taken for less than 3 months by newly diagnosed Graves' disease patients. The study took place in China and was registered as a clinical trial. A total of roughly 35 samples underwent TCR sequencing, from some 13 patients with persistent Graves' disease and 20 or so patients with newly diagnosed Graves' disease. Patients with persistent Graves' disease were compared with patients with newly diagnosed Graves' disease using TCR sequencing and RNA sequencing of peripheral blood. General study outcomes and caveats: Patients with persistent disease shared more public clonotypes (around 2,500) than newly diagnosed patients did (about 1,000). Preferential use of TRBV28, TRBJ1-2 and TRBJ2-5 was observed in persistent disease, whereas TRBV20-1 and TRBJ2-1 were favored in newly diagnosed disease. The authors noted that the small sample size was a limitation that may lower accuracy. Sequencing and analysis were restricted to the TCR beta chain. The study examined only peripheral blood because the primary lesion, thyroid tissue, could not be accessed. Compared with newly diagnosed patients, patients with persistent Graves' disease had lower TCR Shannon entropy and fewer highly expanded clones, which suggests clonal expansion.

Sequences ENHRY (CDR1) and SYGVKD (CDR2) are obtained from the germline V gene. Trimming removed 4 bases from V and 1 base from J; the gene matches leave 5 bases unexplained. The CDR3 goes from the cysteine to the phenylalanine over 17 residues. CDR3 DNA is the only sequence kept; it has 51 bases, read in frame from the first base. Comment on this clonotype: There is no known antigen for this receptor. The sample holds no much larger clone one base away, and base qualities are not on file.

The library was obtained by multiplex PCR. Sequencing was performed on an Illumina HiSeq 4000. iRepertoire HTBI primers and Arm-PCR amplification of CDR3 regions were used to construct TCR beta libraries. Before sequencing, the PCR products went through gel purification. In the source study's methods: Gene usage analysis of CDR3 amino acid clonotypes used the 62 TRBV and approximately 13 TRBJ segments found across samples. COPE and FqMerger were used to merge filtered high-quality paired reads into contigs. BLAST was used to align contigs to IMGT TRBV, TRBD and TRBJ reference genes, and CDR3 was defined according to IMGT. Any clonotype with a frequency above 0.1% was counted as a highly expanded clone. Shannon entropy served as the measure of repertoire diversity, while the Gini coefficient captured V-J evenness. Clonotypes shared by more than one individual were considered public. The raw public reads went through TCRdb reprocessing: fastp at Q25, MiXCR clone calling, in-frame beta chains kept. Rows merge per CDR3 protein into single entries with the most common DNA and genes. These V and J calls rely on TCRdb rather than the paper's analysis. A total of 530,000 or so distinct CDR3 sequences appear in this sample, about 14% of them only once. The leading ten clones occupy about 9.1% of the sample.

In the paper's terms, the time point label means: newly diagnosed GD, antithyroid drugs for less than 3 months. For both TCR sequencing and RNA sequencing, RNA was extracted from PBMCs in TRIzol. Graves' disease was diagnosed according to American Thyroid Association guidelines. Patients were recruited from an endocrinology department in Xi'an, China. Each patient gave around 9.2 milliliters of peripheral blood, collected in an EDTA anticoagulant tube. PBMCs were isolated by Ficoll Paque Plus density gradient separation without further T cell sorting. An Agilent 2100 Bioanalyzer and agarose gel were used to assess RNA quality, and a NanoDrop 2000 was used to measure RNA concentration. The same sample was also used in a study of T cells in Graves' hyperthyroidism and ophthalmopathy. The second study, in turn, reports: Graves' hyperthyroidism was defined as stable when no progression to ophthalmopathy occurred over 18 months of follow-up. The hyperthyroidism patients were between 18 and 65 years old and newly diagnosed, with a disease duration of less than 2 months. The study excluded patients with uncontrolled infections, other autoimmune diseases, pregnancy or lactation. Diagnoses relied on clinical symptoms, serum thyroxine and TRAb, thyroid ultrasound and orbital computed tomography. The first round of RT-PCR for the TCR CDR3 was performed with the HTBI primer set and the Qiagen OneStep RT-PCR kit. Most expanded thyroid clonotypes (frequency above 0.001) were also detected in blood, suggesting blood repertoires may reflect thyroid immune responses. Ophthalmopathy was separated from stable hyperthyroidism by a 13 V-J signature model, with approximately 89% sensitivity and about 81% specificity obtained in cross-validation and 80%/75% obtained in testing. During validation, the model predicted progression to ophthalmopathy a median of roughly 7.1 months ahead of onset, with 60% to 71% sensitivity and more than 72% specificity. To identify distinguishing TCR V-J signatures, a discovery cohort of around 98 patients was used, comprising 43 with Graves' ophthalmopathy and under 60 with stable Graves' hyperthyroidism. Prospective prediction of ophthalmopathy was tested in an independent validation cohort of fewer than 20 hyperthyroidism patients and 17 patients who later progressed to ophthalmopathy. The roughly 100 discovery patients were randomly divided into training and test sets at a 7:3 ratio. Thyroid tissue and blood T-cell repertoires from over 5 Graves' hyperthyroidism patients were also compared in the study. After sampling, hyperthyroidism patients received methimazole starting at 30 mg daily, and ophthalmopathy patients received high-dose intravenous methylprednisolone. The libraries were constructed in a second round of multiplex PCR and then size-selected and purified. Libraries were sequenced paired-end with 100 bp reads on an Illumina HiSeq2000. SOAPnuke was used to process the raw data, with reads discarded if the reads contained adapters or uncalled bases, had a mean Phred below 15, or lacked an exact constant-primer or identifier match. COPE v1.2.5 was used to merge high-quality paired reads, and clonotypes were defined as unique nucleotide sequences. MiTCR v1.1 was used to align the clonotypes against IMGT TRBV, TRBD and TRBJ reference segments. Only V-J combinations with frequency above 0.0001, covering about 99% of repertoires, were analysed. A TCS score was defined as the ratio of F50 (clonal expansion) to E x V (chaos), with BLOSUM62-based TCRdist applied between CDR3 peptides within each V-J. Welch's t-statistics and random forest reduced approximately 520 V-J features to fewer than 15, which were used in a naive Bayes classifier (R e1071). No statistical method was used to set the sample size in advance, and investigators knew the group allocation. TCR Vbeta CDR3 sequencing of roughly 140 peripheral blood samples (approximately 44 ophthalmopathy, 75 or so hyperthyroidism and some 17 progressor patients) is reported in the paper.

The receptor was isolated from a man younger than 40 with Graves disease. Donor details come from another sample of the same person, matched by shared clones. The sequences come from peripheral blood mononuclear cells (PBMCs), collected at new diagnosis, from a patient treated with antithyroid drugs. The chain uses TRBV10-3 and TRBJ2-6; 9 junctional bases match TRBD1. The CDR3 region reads CAISVQGAQSGANVLTF. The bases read TGTGCCATCAGTGTACAGGGGGCTCAATCTGGGGCCAACGTCCTGACTTTC.